This T cell receptor beta chain appears in the sequencing data of a study of blood T cells in healthy people across ages. A J-beta primer mix and a sample-barcoded 5' primer were used in a second PCR of about 6 to 12 cycles. A template-switch adaptor with 12 random nucleotides tagged each cDNA molecule. TCRdb ran MiXCR on the 5' RACE reads and lists one entry per CDR3 protein. The table lists hundreds of thousands of distinct CDR3 sequences, around 42% of them singletons. V was clipped by 4 bases and J by 3 bases, with 10 bases between them. Looked up from germline, CDR1 is SGHTA and CDR2 is FQGNSA. The CDR3 loop spans 13 amino acids. Regarding the study as a whole: It was not known whether donors were CMV positive (a possible confounder of expanded clonotype changes). Naive T cell percentage by flow cytometry tracked strongly with beta diversity. Significant beta diversity loss was already apparent by age approximately 37, declining roughly linearly.

Concerning this clonotype itself: The antigen remains unidentified.

The TCR was taken from a man aged 55 to 70 in good health. The sequencing input was blood. This chain connects TRBV7-2 to TRBJ2-7, with no clear D. The CDR3, as DNA: TGTGCCAGCAGCTGGACGGTTTACTACGAGCAGTACTTC. Translated, it gives CASSWTVYYEQYF.